These 24 T cell receptor beta chains were sequenced from one sample in a study of OX40 agonist ivuxolimab in advanced cancers. Profiled with immunoSEQ multiplex PCR; TCRdb holds only in-frame clones, not every one. The table records 60,000 to 70,000 clones, about 79% of them present only once. Sequences were derived from CD4+ or CD8+ T cells sorted from blood, sampled in a trial of the OX40 agonist ivuxolimab. The source of these receptors is an adult with an advanced solid tumor such as melanoma, head and neck, liver or kidney cancer.

This clone was picked up a small number of times. The genes are TRBV4-1 and TRBJ1-2; 8 nucleotides line up with TRBD1. This CDR3 spans 13 amino acids. Germline assignment: CDR1 MGHRA and CDR2 YSYEKL. The ends lost 0 bases at V and 8 bases at J; junction bases unmatched: 2. Written as DNA, the CDR3 is TGCGCCAGCAGCCAAGAAGACAGGGGCGGCTACACCTTC. It encodes CASSQEDRGGYTF.

The chain carries TRBV29-1 and TRBJ2-3, with D possibly TRBD1 on 5 matching bases. V was clipped by 5 bases and J by 9 bases, with 12 bases between them. Germline CDR1 and CDR2: SQVTM and ANQGSEA. The CDR3 loop spans 11 amino acids. The CDR3 DNA reads TGCAGCGTTAAAGGGGCTTTGACGCAGTATTTT. Residues: CSVKGALTQYF.

V usage is TRBV7-8 and J usage is TRBJ2-7, with D possibly being TRBD2 (6 bases). The ends were cut back, 6 bases at V and 2 bases at J, with 14 bases in the middle. This CDR3 region has 14 residues. Germline assignment: CDR1 SGHVS and CDR2 FQNEAQ. CDR3 in DNA: TGTGCCAGCAGTTACACCGGGGGACCCTACGAGCAGTACTTC. Translating it yields CASSYTGGPYEQYF. The full variable domain, completed using reference TRBV7-8 and TRBJ2-7, is GAGVSQSPRYKVAKRGQDVALRCDPISGHVSLFWYQQALGQGPEFLTYFQNEAQLDKSGLPSDRFFAERPEGSVSTLKIQRTQQEDSAVYLCASSYTGGPYEQYFGPGTRLTVT.

This clone appeared once. This chain connects TRBV29-1 to TRBJ1-2; weak D call: TRBD1 (6 bases). The germline CDR1 and CDR2 sequences are SQVTM and ANQGSEA. Trimming removed 1 base at V and 3 bases at J, with 9 bases between. The CDR3 spans 13 residues. The CDR3 coding sequence is TGCAGCGTTGAAGGGGGGGCGGACTATGGCTACACCTTC. This translates into CSVEGGADYGYTF.

The V and J genes are TRBV5-1 and TRBJ2-3; D is perhaps TRBD1 (6 bases). Germline CDR1 and CDR2: SGHRS and YFSETQ. This CDR3 is 17 amino acids long. V was cut by 0 bases and J by 3 bases, with 17 bases left in between. CDR3 in amino acids: CASSLEAGALRTDTQYF. CDR3 coding DNA: TGCGCCAGCAGCTTGGAGGCAGGGGCTCTCAGGACAGATACGCAGTATTTT.

This clone was counted once. The CDR3 here is CASSDRESADTQYF. CDR3 nucleotide sequence: TGCGCCAGCAGTGACAGGGAGTCCGCAGATACGCAGTATTTT. The chain uses TRBV10-2 and TRBJ2-3, with D perhaps being TRBD1 or TRBD2 (5 bases each). Trimming took off 3 bases at V and 4 bases at J, with 11 bases between the two ends. Per the germline V gene, CDR1 is WSHSY and CDR2 is SAAADI. The CDR3 spans 14 residues.

This sequence joins TRBV15 and TRBJ1-1; D ambiguous. Trimming shortened V by 7 bases and J by 1 base, and 16 bases separated the two germline ends. The CDR3 has 15 residues. Germline V gives CDR1 LNHNV, CDR2 YYDKDF (reference sequence). The CDR3 nucleotides read TGTGCCACCACCGAGGATTCGGGTGGGAACACTGAAGCTTTCTTT. This translates into CATTEDSGGNTEAFF.

The J gene is TRBJ1-3, the V gene TRBV28; TRBD1 is a possible D gene (5 bases). This CDR3 region has 15 residues. Per the germline V gene, CDR1 is MDHEN and CDR2 is SYDVKM. Trimming stripped 5 bases from V and 1 base from J, with 12 bases between. The CDR3 spells CASSMIRQSGNTIYF. The CDR3 nucleotides are TGTGCCAGCAGTATGATTCGACAGTCTGGAAACACCATATATTTT. The variable domain in full, with the rest retrieved from reference TRBV28 and TRBJ1-3, is DVKVTQSSRYLVKRTGEKVFLECVQDMDHENMFWYRQDPGLGLRLIYFSYDVKMKEKGDIPEGYSVSREKKERFSLILESASTNQTSMYLCASSMIRQSGNTIYFGEGSWLTVV.

This sequence joins TRBV18 and TRBJ2-6; D gene ambiguous. In germline, CDR1 is KGHSH, CDR2 LQKENI. The CDR3 covers 15 residues. V lost 2 bases and J lost 4, with 9 bases in between. DNA for the CDR3: TGTGCCAGCTCACCAGAGCTTGGGGGGGCCAACGTCCTGACTTTC. Its protein is CASSPELGGANVLTF.

The V call is TRBV28, the J call TRBJ1-1, with D perhaps matching TRBD1 (6 bases). Germline V gene data show CDR1 as MDHEN and CDR2 as SYDVKM. V dropped 2 bases and J dropped 11 bases, with 15 bases sitting between them. This CDR3 is built from 13 residues. This CDR3 is CASSLPRGSLAFF. In DNA form, the CDR3 reads TGTGCCAGCAGTTTACCCAGGGGTAGCTTGGCTTTCTTT.

The chain recombines TRBV28 with TRBJ1-1; 8 positions agree with TRBD1. The V gene's germline CDR1 is MDHEN and CDR2 SYDVKM. CDR3 length: 12 residues. V lost 6 bases, J lost 7 bases, and 4 bases stayed unmatched. The CDR3 spells CASSPGQGEAFF. The DNA of the CDR3 is TGTGCCAGCAGCCCCGGACAGGGTGAAGCTTTCTTT.

At least ten counts were recorded for this clone. The chain couples TRBV27 to TRBJ2-7; TRBD2 might be the D (6 bases). Between the trimmed V and J ends, which lost 5 bases and 7 bases, there was a span of 21 bases. This CDR3 is built from 15 residues. CDR1 and CDR2 (germline): MNHEY, SMNVEV (reference sequence). CDR3 nucleotides: TGTGCCAGCAGTGACCTCGAGGGCGGGAATGGGGAGCAGTACTTC. Translating gives CASSDLEGGNGEQYF.

This clone was seen only once. The V gene is TRBV4-3, the J gene TRBJ1-3; D not certain. The germline V gene encodes CDR1 LGHNA and CDR2 YSLEER. Trimming pared 3 bases from V and 0 bases from J, leaving 21 bases between. The CDR3 consists of 19 residues. As DNA, the CDR3 is TGCGCCAGCAGCCAGGCGGCCCGGACTCCGAATCTCTCTGGAAACACCATATATTTT. It yields the protein CASSQAARTPNLSGNTIYF.

V is TRBV29-1 and J is TRBJ2-3; TRBD2 aligns across 13 bases. The germline gives CDR1 SQVTM, CDR2 ANQGSEA. V was clipped by 7 bases and J by 2 bases; unmatched bases: 3. This CDR3 region has 14 residues. CDR3 coding DNA: TGCAGCGGGGGACTAGCGGGGTCCACAGATACGCAGTATTTT. Its protein product is CSGGLAGSTDTQYF.

V usage is TRBV6-1 and J usage is TRBJ2-7; D remains unclear. The CDR3 has 11 amino acids. V was clipped by 7 bases and J by 3 bases, with 7 bases between them. Germline values: CDR1 MNHNS, CDR2 SASEGT. Here the CDR3 reads CASTRNYEQYF. CDR3 nucleotides: TGTGCCAGCACCAGGAACTACGAGCAGTACTTC.

This sequence joins TRBV2 and TRBJ1-6; 10 bases are shared with TRBD1. This CDR3 region has 15 residues. Germline CDR1 SNHLY, CDR2 FYNNEI. The junction had 6 bases not matched to a gene; V was cut back by 4 bases and J by 9 bases. In DNA form, the CDR3 reads TGTGCCAGCAGTGGAGCCGGGACAGGGGTTTCACCCCTCCACTTT. Protein product: CASSGAGTGVSPLHF.

CDR3 loop: CASRRENTGELFF. The CDR3 region has the DNA TGTGCCAGCAGACGGGAGAACACCGGGGAGCTGTTTTTT. The chain has TRBV5-4 and TRBJ2-2, with D tentatively TRBD2 (5 bases). CDR3 length: 13 amino acids. CDR1 is SGHNT, CDR2 YYREEE, per germline (reference sequence). V shed 5 bases and J shed 1 base, with 6 bases lying between them.

This sequence joins TRBV28 and TRBJ1-5; no clear D. Germline V gene sequence: CDR1 MDHEN, CDR2 SYDVKM. This CDR3 has 15 amino acids. The V end was cut by 5 bases, the J end by 2 bases, with 13 bases between. The chain's CDR3 is CASSTGHKGNQPQHF. The CDR3 DNA reads as TGTGCCAGCAGTACGGGCCATAAGGGCAATCAGCCCCAGCATTTT. The complete variable domain, with remaining parts taken from reference TRBV28 and TRBJ1-5, reads DVKVTQSSRYLVKRTGEKVFLECVQDMDHENMFWYRQDPGLGLRLIYFSYDVKMKEKGDIPEGYSVSREKKERFSLILESASTNQTSMYLCASSTGHKGNQPQHFGDGTRLSIL.

The genes are TRBV11-3 and TRBJ2-1, with D possibly TRBD2 on 5 matching bases. Germline V gene lookup returns CDR1 SGHNT and CDR2 YENEEA. Trimming removed 5 bases at V and 7 bases at J, with 9 bases between. CDR3 size: 12 residues. CDR3 bases: TGTGCCAGCAGCCTTAGGACTAATGAGCAGTTCTTC. Translated: CASSLRTNEQFF.

The chain combines TRBV14 with TRBJ1-2; D not certain. This CDR3 has 13 amino acids. The V gene lost 5 bases and the J gene lost 2 bases, with 9 bases spanning the gap. In germline, CDR1 is SGHDN, CDR2 FVKESK. The CDR3 sequence is CASSVDGNYGYTF. The CDR3 nucleotides are TGTGCCAGCAGCGTAGACGGAAACTATGGCTACACCTTC.

The J gene is TRBJ2-1, the V gene TRBV2; 14 positions agree with TRBD2. V lost 7 bases and J lost 8; bases outside the gene matches: 10. Germline V lookup: CDR1 SNHLY, CDR2 FYNNEI. The length of the CDR3 is 16 residues. CDR3 loop: CASKIAGTSGSDEQFF. DNA for the CDR3: TGTGCCAGCAAAATTGCCGGGACTAGCGGGAGTGATGAGCAGTTCTTC.

V usage is TRBV2 and J usage is TRBJ2-7; TRBD2 matches at 8 bases. V lost 3 bases to trimming and J lost 10 bases; unmatched junction nucleotides: 17. The CDR3 contains 16 residues. From germline, CDR1 is SNHLY and CDR2 FYNNEI. CDR3 nucleotide sequence: TGTGCCAGCAGTGAGAGTGCTTGGGCCAGACTAGCGTTACAGTACTTC. Amino acid sequence: CASSESAWARLALQYF. Together with reference TRBV2 and TRBJ2-7, the CDR3 gives the full variable domain: EPEVTQTPSHQVTQMGQEVILRCVPISNHLYFYWYRQILGQKVEFLVSFYNNEISEKSEIFDDQFSVERPDGSNFTLKIRSTKLEDSAMYFCASSESAWARLALQYFGPGTRLTVT.

The rearrangement joins TRBV4-1 to TRBJ2-6; D is ambiguous. Germline V CDR1 and CDR2: MGHRA, YSYEKL. The germline V and J ends were trimmed by 0 bases and 0 bases, with 12 bases remaining between them. The CDR3 consists of 18 residues. CDR3 in DNA: TGCGCCAGCAGCCAAGACGGCTTCTTAAGCTCTGGGGCCAACGTCCTGACTTTC. Amino acid sequence: CASSQDGFLSSGANVLTF.

The chain couples TRBV4-2 to TRBJ2-3; either TRBD1 or TRBD2 may supply D (6 bases each). The CDR3 contains 18 residues. Germline-derived CDR1 and CDR2 are LGHNA and YNFKEQ. V gave up 1 base and J gave up 3 bases, with 20 bases separating them. CDR3 coding DNA: TGTGCCAGCAGCCAAGTCCTAATCGGGGGCGCTGCGACAGATACGCAGTATTTT. This translates into CASSQVLIGGAATDTQYF.